This T cell receptor (beta chain) was retrieved from a study of T cell responses to AZD1222 COVID-19 vaccine (dated by TCRdb to about 2021). Regarding the research as a whole: TCR sequencing was performed for 230 to 250 trial participants, of whom roughly 200 were given two doses of AZD1222 and around 25 were given two doses of MenACWY control vaccine. Trial participants were enrolled by age into 18-55, 56-69 and 70-plus year subgroups, with about 150, 27 and 61 TCR-sequenced participants respectively. What the study reported, not specific to this receptor: Most participants were white British and females outnumbered males, and the authors suggested that clonal diversity may have been underestimated. Reportedly, close to half of the unique spike-specific TCRs recognized epitopes lying outside the regions that are mutated in the B.1.351 and B.1.1.7 variants. The 56-69-year group was small, and its depth increase did not reach significance, likely because of low power. Conclusions about previously exposed vaccinees are limited, since just a handful of AZD1222 recipients were seropositive for SARS-CoV-2 at baseline. The vaccine-associated CD4 TCRs covered the entire spike protein, and the dominant responses fell in regions 160-218 and 743-854. After two AZD1222 doses, spike-specific TCR breadth and depth were significantly higher than at day 0 and than in MenACWY recipients. Because no samples from the day 14 peak response were available, repertoires could be characterized only after the peak T cell response.

Worth noting for this clone: The antigen it binds to is not known. No base quality values were provided; no much bigger clone lies one nucleotide off.

The CDR3 regions of human TCRbeta chains were analyzed by immunosequencing. From the authors' description of their analysis: TCRs in the repertoires were compared against a reference library of SARS-CoV-2-specific TCRs that had been generated with the MIRA antigen-specificity platform. Breadth was defined as the fraction of unique TCRs that were SARS-CoV-2-associated. Depth was defined as the fraction of total T cells that were SARS-CoV-2-associated. Using the MIRA data, each spike-specific TCR was assigned both to the spike region to which the TCR was reactive and to a CD4 or CD8 class. Log10-transformed breadth and depth values were compared by one-way ANOVA with Sidak's multiple comparisons tests. In TCRdb, the immuneACCESS table is reduced to in-frame sequences with V and J assigned. These tables do not hold every clone; where another copy was compared, an unresolved V gene accounts for under half, and the others remain unexplained. V and J calls and clone size are those listed in that table; D and trimming were worked out from the DNA. This sample holds over 55,000 clones; about four fifths were observed only once. Roughly 6.5% of the sample is held by the ten biggest clonotypes.

V is shortened by 3 bases, J by 8 bases, and the region joining them spans 11 bases. The CDR3 holds 12 amino acids from the cysteine to the phenylalanine. The entry retains the CDR3 DNA only, 36 bases that are in frame from base 1. The germline V gene provides CDR1 SGDLS and CDR2 YYNGEE. This specimen's time point label, per the study, means: about 28 days (+/-7) after the second vaccine dose. AZD1222 recipients with second doses at about 4 weeks or about 12 weeks were pooled, because spike-specific TCR depth and breadth did not differ between schedules. Vaccinee samples were obtained from the UK trials COV001 and COV002, which included a single-blind randomized controlled phase 2/3 trial of AZD1222 (ChAdOx1 nCoV-19) in healthy adults. For TCRbeta chain sequencing, PBMC samples were collected from trial participants at day 0 and at day 28 after the second dose.

The starting material was peripheral blood, obtained 28 days after the second AZD1222 dose. Recombination connected TRBV9 to TRBJ1-2; the D gene assignment is ambiguous. The source of this sequence is an adult who received the AZD1222 COVID-19 vaccine. The CDR3 protein is CASSEIASGYTF. The base sequence is TGTGCCAGCAGCGAAATCGCGTCGGGCTACACCTTC.